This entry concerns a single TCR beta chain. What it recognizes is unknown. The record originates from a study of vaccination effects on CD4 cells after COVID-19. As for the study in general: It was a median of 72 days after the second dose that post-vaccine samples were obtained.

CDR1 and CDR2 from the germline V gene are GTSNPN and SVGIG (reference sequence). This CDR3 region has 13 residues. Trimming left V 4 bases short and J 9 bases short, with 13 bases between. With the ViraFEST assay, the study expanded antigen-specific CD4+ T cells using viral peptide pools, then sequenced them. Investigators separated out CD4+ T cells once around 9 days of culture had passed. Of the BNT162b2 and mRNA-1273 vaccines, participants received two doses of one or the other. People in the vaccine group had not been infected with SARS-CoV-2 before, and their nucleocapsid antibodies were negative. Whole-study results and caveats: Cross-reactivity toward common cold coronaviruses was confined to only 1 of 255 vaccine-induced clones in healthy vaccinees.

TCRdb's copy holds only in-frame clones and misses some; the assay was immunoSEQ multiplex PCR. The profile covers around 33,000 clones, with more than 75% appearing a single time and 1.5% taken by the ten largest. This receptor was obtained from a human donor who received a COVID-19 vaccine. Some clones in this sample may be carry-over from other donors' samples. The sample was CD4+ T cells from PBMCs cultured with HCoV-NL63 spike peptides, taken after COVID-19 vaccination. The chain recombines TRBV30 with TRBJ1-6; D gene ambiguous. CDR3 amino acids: CAWKVGWGSPLHF. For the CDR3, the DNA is TGTGCCTGGAAAGTGGGATGGGGTTCACCCCTCCACTTT. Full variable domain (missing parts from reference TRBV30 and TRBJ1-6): SQTIHQWPATLVQPVGSPLSLECTVEGTSNPNLYWYRQAAGRGLQLLFYSVGIGQISSEVPQNLSASRPQDRQFILSSKKLLLSDSGFYLCAWKVGWGSPLHFGNGTRLTVT.